These 3 T cell receptor beta chains originate from one sample sequenced in a study of T cells in Graves' hyperthyroidism and ophthalmopathy. From RNA transcripts, TCR beta CDR3 regions were amplified. HTBI primers were used for first-round RT-PCR of the TCR CDR3. TCRdb itself ran the multiplex PCR reads through MiXCR, one entry per CDR3 protein. The data contain 370,000 or so distinct CDR3 sequences, around a quarter of them singletons. Sequencing was done on a sample of blood. These TCRs come from a middle-aged man with Graves' hyperthyroidism.

The J gene is TRBJ2-3, the V gene TRBV6-2 or TRBV6-3, with 10 nucleotides matching TRBD1. There are 18 residues in the CDR3. J was trimmed by 0 bases and V by 5 bases; bases with no gene match: 11. The germline CDR1 and CDR2 sequences are MNHEY and SVGEGT. CDR3 sequence: CASSAGTGVSRSTDTQYF. CDR3 DNA: TGTGCCAGCAGTGCTGGGACAGGGGTGTCGAGGAGCACAGATACGCAGTATTTT.

This clonotype was seen more than once but under ten times. The gene calls are TRBV7-6 and TRBJ2-1; 14 bases fit TRBD2. V was pared by 1 base and J by 6 bases, with 5 bases of the junction left unmatched. The CDR3 consists of 17 residues. CDR1 is SGHVS, CDR2 FNYEAQ, per germline. Here the CDR3 DNA reads TGTGCCAGCAGCTTAGAAGGGACTAGCGGGAGTGGCAATGAGCAGTTCTTC. Translation: CASSLEGTSGSGNEQFF.

The gene calls are TRBV11-2 and TRBJ1-2; D gene ambiguous. CDR3 size: 13 residues. With 5 bases removed from V and 8 bases from J, the gap between germline ends came to 15 bases. Germline CDR1 reads SGHAT; CDR2 reads FQNNGV. The chain's CDR3 is CASSQGGDRGYTF. In DNA, the CDR3 is TGTGCCAGCAGCCAAGGCGGGGATCGGGGCTACACCTTC.